These T cell receptor beta chains were read from a single sample in a study of T-cell reconstitution after alpha-beta-depleted transplantation in children. TCRdb called the PCR reads again in MiXCR, with one record for every CDR3 protein. This table holds some 300,000 distinct CDR3 sequences, 10% found once. The sequencing here drew on PBMCs from the stem cell graft donor, taken from the stem cell graft. These receptors all come from a human donor who donated a stem cell graft to a child with acute lymphoblastic leukemia. CDR3s include the opening cysteine and the closing phenylalanine or tryptophan. The order of the fields is CDR3 length, V gene, clone size, J gene, CDR3 protein. Clone size is not always given. Where it is, it says once, few, many or a class for expanded clones.

CDR3 length: 15
V gene: TRBV2
clone size: .
J gene: TRBJ2-7
CDR3 protein: CASSEEDRSLDEQYF

CDR3 length: 15
V gene: TRBV7-9
clone size: few
J gene: TRBJ2-1
CDR3 protein: CASSDRTSRHNEQFF

CDR3 length: 16
V gene: TRBV15
clone size: many
J gene: TRBJ2-1
CDR3 protein: CATSRGGGGGYNEQFF

CDR3 length: 13
V gene: TRBV7-2
clone size: many
J gene: TRBJ1-2
CDR3 protein: CASSSGAHYGYTF

CDR3 length: 12
V gene: TRBV14
clone size: few
J gene: TRBJ2-7
CDR3 protein: CASSQGVGEQYF

CDR3 length: 13
V gene: TRBV9
clone size: many
J gene: TRBJ1-2
CDR3 protein: CASSTGTQSGYTF

CDR3 length: 15
V gene: TRBV12-3/TRBV12-4
clone size: few
J gene: TRBJ1-6
CDR3 protein: CASSFQTGVNSPLHF

CDR3 length: 18
V gene: TRBV11-2
clone size: .
J gene: TRBJ2-5
CDR3 protein: CASSLHRGIRSGEETQYF

CDR3 length: 13
V gene: TRBV5-1
clone size: many
J gene: TRBJ2-2
CDR3 protein: CASSLGQSGELFF

CDR3 length: 16
V gene: TRBV27
clone size: many
J gene: TRBJ2-3
CDR3 protein: CASRIGPASSTDTQYF

CDR3 length: 18
V gene: TRBV6-5
clone size: .
J gene: TRBJ2-1
CDR3 protein: CASIYSSGGVSSYNEQFF

CDR3 length: 13
V gene: TRBV20-1
clone size: .
J gene: TRBJ2-1
CDR3 protein: CGRAGISYNEQFF

CDR3 length: 15
V gene: TRBV7-9
clone size: .
J gene: TRBJ2-3
CDR3 protein: CASRLLAGPADTQYF

CDR3 length: 16
V gene: TRBV5-1
clone size: .
J gene: TRBJ1-2
CDR3 protein: CASSLAGGLVHYGYTF

CDR3 length: 12
V gene: TRBV7-2
clone size: few
J gene: TRBJ2-3
CDR3 protein: CASSSDRPAQYF

CDR3 length: 16
V gene: TRBV11-2
clone size: .
J gene: TRBJ2-2
CDR3 protein: CASSFSRQGNTGELFF

CDR3 length: 16
V gene: TRBV7-2
clone size: many
J gene: TRBJ2-1
CDR3 protein: CASSRRWGDSYNEQFF

CDR3 length: 15
V gene: TRBV20-1
clone size: few
J gene: TRBJ2-5
CDR3 protein: CSAQPLSGREETQYF

CDR3 length: 14
V gene: TRBV19
clone size: .
J gene: TRBJ1-5
CDR3 protein: CASSHLGSNQPQHF

CDR3 length: 16
V gene: TRBV7-8
clone size: few
J gene: TRBJ2-2
CDR3 protein: CATGTSGDQNTGELFF

CDR3 length: 14
V gene: TRBV7-3
clone size: few
J gene: TRBJ2-1
CDR3 protein: CASSLIGAASVQFF

CDR3 length: 15
V gene: TRBV3-1
clone size: .
J gene: TRBJ2-6
CDR3 protein: CASSQVTSRANVLTF

CDR3 length: 13
V gene: TRBV7-2
clone size: .
J gene: TRBJ2-7
CDR3 protein: CASSDYFSYEQYF

CDR3 length: 15
V gene: TRBV13
clone size: few
J gene: TRBJ2-6
CDR3 protein: CASSARASGANVLTF

CDR3 length: 14
V gene: TRBV4-1
clone size: few
J gene: TRBJ2-7
CDR3 protein: CASSIRTGGVEQYF

CDR3 length: 14
V gene: TRBV7-2
clone size: few
J gene: TRBJ2-3
CDR3 protein: CASSLPGRSDTQYF

CDR3 length: 18
V gene: TRBV14
clone size: few
J gene: TRBJ2-5
CDR3 protein: CASSQDLVPTHREETQYF

CDR3 length: 14
V gene: TRBV7-6
clone size: many
J gene: TRBJ2-5
CDR3 protein: CASREEVGGETQYF

CDR3 length: 16
V gene: TRBV4-3
clone size: many
J gene: TRBJ2-7
CDR3 protein: CASSQGPGLAGYEQYF

CDR3 length: 14
V gene: TRBV20-1
clone size: few
J gene: TRBJ1-1
CDR3 protein: CSASEDSLGTEAFF

CDR3 length: 17
V gene: TRBV4-1
clone size: few
J gene: TRBJ2-2
CDR3 protein: CASSQEWSGGPSGELFF

CDR3 length: 16
V gene: TRBV5-5
clone size: many
J gene: TRBJ2-7
CDR3 protein: CASSSTLTRGTYEQYF

CDR3 length: 11
V gene: TRBV5-1
clone size: many
J gene: TRBJ2-3
CDR3 protein: CASSLVGTQYF

CDR3 length: 17
V gene: TRBV5-1
clone size: many
J gene: TRBJ2-2
CDR3 protein: CASSSPRGTSHTGELFF

CDR3 length: 12
V gene: TRBV25-1
clone size: many
J gene: TRBJ2-1
CDR3 protein: CALQGLDNEQFF